The text below deals with one T cell receptor (beta chain). Time point: newly diagnosed GD, antithyroid drugs for less than 3 months. RNA from PBMCs was the source of the TCR library. EDTA tubes were used for drawing roughly 9 milliliters of peripheral blood. These data come from a study of regulatory T cells in long-lasting Graves disease. Construction of TCR beta libraries relied on iRepertoire HTBI primers and on Arm-PCR targeting CDR3 regions. TCRdb passed the multiplex PCR reads through MiXCR, listing each CDR3 protein once. The repertoire consists of 500,000 or so distinct CDR3 sequences, with roughly 15% occurring once and the leading ten covering about a sixth. Germline CDR1 reads SGDLS; CDR2 reads YYNGEE. The CDR3 loop spans 14 amino acids. V was trimmed by 3 bases and J by 8 bases, leaving 14 bases between them. These data also formed part of another study, on T cells in Graves' hyperthyroidism and ophthalmopathy.

The clonotype originates from a woman between 50 and 59 years old with Graves disease. Sequencing was performed on peripheral blood mononuclear cells (PBMCs), taken at new diagnosis, from a patient treated with antithyroid drugs. J is TRBJ1-4 and V is TRBV9; TRBD1 might be the D (6 bases). The CDR3 nucleotides read TGTGCCAGCAGCGCCCGAAATACAGGGGAAAAACTGTTTTTT. Translated: CASSARNTGEKLFF.